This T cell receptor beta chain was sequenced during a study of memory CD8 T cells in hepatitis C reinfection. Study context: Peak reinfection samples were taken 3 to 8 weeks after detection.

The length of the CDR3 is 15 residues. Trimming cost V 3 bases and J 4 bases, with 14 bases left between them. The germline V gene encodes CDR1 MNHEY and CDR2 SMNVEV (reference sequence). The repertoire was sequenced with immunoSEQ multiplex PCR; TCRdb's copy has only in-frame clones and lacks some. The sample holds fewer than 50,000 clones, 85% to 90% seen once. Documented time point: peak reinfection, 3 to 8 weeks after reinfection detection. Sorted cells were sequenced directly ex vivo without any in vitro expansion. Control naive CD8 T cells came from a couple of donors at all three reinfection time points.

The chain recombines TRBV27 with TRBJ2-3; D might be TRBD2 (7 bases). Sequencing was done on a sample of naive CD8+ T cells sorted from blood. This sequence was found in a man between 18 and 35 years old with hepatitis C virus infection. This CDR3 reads CASSFGGGAPDTQYF. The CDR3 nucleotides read TGTGCCAGCAGTTTCGGTGGGGGGGCCCCAGATACGCAGTATTTT.